This T cell receptor beta chain stems from a study of vaccination effects on CD4 cells after COVID-19 (dated by TCRdb to between 2021 and 2023). Turning to the overall study: Each participant got two doses of an mRNA SARS-CoV-2 vaccine, either BNT162b2 or mRNA-1273. In both COVID-19 convalescent patients and infection-naive vaccine recipients, the study compared SARS-CoV-2 spike-specific CD4+ TCR repertoires from before mRNA vaccination with those from after it. Altogether, some 11 COVID-19 convalescent patients and 4 SARS-CoV-2-naive healthy vaccine recipients made up the full study. Cultures from other donors in the study were sequenced using the Oncomine TCR Beta short-read assay on an Illumina iSeq 100.

The CDR3 goes from the cysteine to the phenylalanine over 12 residues. Only the CDR3 DNA is retained, 36 bases long and in frame from the first base. The trim is 4 bases for V and 3 bases for J, with a gap of 4 bases between the germline ends. The research as a whole found: Marked clonal contraction was observed in both infection-induced and vaccine-induced clones at late post-vaccination timepoints, consistent with waning T cell responses. Only a small number of convalescent patients were included, and no early post-infection timepoints were available, which limited the study. In healthy vaccine recipients, vaccine-induced clones were almost all SARS-CoV-2 mono-reactive, with only 1 of 255 cross-reactive with common cold coronaviruses.

In the ViraFEST assay, PBMC were stimulated with viral peptide pools, and TCR sequencing was then used to find antigen-specific CD4+ T cell clonotypes based on their expansion. After 10 days of culture, CD4+ T cells were isolated with the EasySep CD4+ T cell isolation kit. Negative nucleocapsid antibody results before and after vaccination confirmed that the healthy vaccine recipients had no prior SARS-CoV-2 infection. Some 2.2 million PBMC per well were cultured in IMDM with about 5.4% human AB serum, around 10 IU/ml IL-2 and gentamicin, plus 10 ug/ml peptides. On days 3 and 7, half of the culture medium was replaced with fresh IL-2-containing medium. Each peptide stimulation condition was cultured in triplicate wells unless otherwise noted. Using Ficoll-Paque Plus gradient centrifugation, PBMC were separated from whole blood and then either used fresh or cryopreserved at -140C. The spike proteins of SARS-CoV-2 and of the common cold coronaviruses HCoV-NL63, HCoV-OC43 and HCoV-229E were spanned by overlapping peptide pools. The QIAamp micro DNA kit was used to extract genomic DNA from the cultured CD4+ T cells.

A few counts support this clone. Its recognized antigen is unknown. Base qualities were left out, and no much larger clone turns up one base away. Libraries were constructed by the immunoSEQ multiplex PCR assay. TCR beta CDR3 sequencing was performed on DNA from the cultured, isolated CD4+ T cells. For the original study's pipeline: Non-productive TCR sequences were removed, reads were trimmed to the CDR3 region, and CDR3s of at least 7 amino acids were retained. The MANAFEST web app was used to pick out antigen-specific clonotypes by comparing their expansion in peptide wells with that in reference cultures. For clones to be considered positive, expansion at FDR<0.05 versus reference and all other wells, an odds ratio above 5, and a frequency above 0.1% in two replicate wells were required. Clonotypes significantly expanded in SARS-CoV-2 spike wells and in at least one common cold coronavirus spike condition were defined as cross-reactive. Using the stringdist R package, CDR3 similarity was measured by Levenshtein distance, and unrooted trees were constructed with ape in R 3.6.1. This immuneACCESS table, as held by TCRdb, lists in-frame sequences with V and J called but not all clones. Of the missing ones, under half trace to an unresolved V gene in checked studies; the others have no known cause. Clone size and the V and J calls come from that table; the DNA yielded D and trimming. The sample yields about 73,000 clones; 60% to 75% were counted once. The ten biggest clones cover 2.5% to 3% of the sample.

The TCR sequence derives from a human donor who received a COVID-19 vaccine. Sequenced material: CD4+ T cells from PBMCs cultured with HCoV-NL63 spike peptides, taken before COVID-19 vaccination. The intended sense of this specimen's cell subset or site label: HCoV-NL63 spike overlapping peptide pool stimulation. The chain uses TRBV12-3 or TRBV12-4 and TRBJ1-3; no D gene can be assigned with confidence. CDR3 region: CASSSGGNTIYF. DNA sequence: TGTGCCAGCAGTTCCGGTGGAAACACCATATATTTT.